These 27 T cell receptor beta chains were sequenced from one sample in a study of T cells in Graves' hyperthyroidism and ophthalmopathy (dated by TCRdb to between 2018 and 2020). Libraries were built with multiplex PCR. Sequencing was carried out with an Illumina HiSeq 2000. The TCR beta CDR3 regions were amplified from the RNA transcripts. For the first round of RT-PCR on the TCR CDR3, the HTBI primer set was used together with the Qiagen OneStep RT-PCR kit. The public reads were reanalyzed by TCRdb: fastp trimming at Q25, MiXCR alignment, in-frame beta chains only. Rows matching on CDR3 protein sequence are summarized as one entry with the most common DNA and genes. Here the sample has under 500,000 distinct CDR3 sequences; roughly an eighth occur a single time. Of the sample, 25% to 30% falls within the top ten clones. The sequenced material came from blood. These TCRs come from a man aged 50-60 years with Graves' ophthalmopathy.

About this clonotype itself: This may arise from a read error, as a much more abundant clone is one base away. This rearrangement joins TRBV28 to TRBJ2-1; TRBD1 matches 8 bases. This CDR3 is built from 16 residues. Germline CDR1 reads MDHEN; CDR2 reads SYDVKM. This CDR3 is CTSRLLTGQEYNEQFF. CDR3 bases: TGTACCAGCAGGTTACTCACGGGACAGGAGTACAATGAGCAGTTCTTC.

This clonotype was recorded at least ten times. The V and J genes are TRBV5-1 and TRBJ2-2; D unresolved. The CDR3 is 14 amino acids. Trimming removed 0 bases at V and 5 bases at J, with 8 bases between. Germline CDR1 is SGHRS and CDR2 is YFSETQ. For the CDR3, the DNA is TGCGCCAGCAGCTTGGCCCCGGTTACCGGGGAGCTGTTTTTT. Translation gives CASSLAPVTGELFF.

V is TRBV29-1 and J is TRBJ2-1; 8 positions agree with TRBD2. With 4 bases clipped from V and 6 bases from J, the junction kept 5 bases outside the gene matches. CDR1 and CDR2 (germline): SQVTM, ANQGSEA. This CDR3 comprises 13 residues. In DNA, the CDR3 is TGCAGCGTTGTATTAGCGGGACGCAATGAGCAGTTCTTC. Its translation is CSVVLAGRNEQFF.

This clonotype was recorded at least ten times. The CDR3 nucleotides are TGTGCCAGCAGTTCCTCCCGGCAGGGGAGGTCGCCCCAGCATTTT. Residues: CASSSSRQGRSPQHF. The J gene is TRBJ1-5, the V gene TRBV28; weak D call: TRBD1 (6 bases). V was cut by 4 bases and J by 9 bases, with 19 bases left in between. CDR1 MDHEN and CDR2 SYDVKM come from the germline V gene. This CDR3 is 15 amino acids long.

This clonotype occurred many times. The CDR3 DNA is TGCAGTGCCCCGCGGGGGGCGGGAGGGGGCACAGATACGCAGTATTTT. This gives the protein CSAPRGAGGGTDTQYF. The chain uses TRBV20-1 and TRBJ2-3; 9 bases are a match to TRBD2. CDR3 length: 16 amino acids. The ends lost 6 bases at V and 1 base at J; junction bases unmatched: 11. Germline V gives CDR1 DFQATT, CDR2 SNEGSKA (reference sequence).

This clonotype was seen repeatedly, ten times or more. The chain has TRBV11-2 and TRBJ2-7; 7 bases fit TRBD1. This CDR3 spans 14 amino acids. Per germline, CDR1 SGHAT and CDR2 FQNNGV. Trimming at V came to 5 bases and at J to 4 bases, leaving 8 bases not matched to a gene. CDR3: CASSNDRVPYEQYF. CDR3 in DNA: TGTGCCAGCAGCAACGACAGGGTTCCGTACGAGCAGTACTTC.

This clonotype was observed at least ten times. The chain joins TRBV7-2 to TRBJ2-1; tentative D call: TRBD1 (7 bases). The germline V and J ends were trimmed by 5 bases and 1 base, with 15 bases remaining between them. CDR1 is SGHTA and CDR2 is FQGNSA in the germline V gene. The CDR3 covers 16 residues. CDR3: CASSRGTDNSYNEQFF. CDR3 coding DNA: TGTGCCAGCAGCCGCGGGACAGACAATTCCTACAATGAGCAGTTCTTC.

As concerns this clonotype: A much more abundant neighbour one base away suggests this may be a read error. In this CDR3 the conserved last residue, phenylalanine or tryptophan, is missing, so a read error is likely. This chain connects TRBV5-1 to TRBJ1-2; 8 bases fit TRBD1. CDR1 SGHRS and CDR2 YFSETQ come from the germline V gene. This CDR3 spans 13 amino acids. The V and J ends lost 0 bases and 8 bases, in that order; junction bases with no gene match: 3. The CDR3 DNA is TGCGCCAGCAGCTTGGGACAGGGGAACGGCTACACCCTC. Amino acids: CASSLGQGNGYTL.

This clonotype was seen many times. The J gene is TRBJ2-5, the V gene TRBV5-4; a weak D match, TRBD2 (7 bases). This CDR3 contains 15 residues. Trimming took 4 bases from V and 2 from J, leaving 15 bases between them. CDR1 is SGHNT, CDR2 YYREEE, per germline (reference sequence). In DNA, the CDR3 is TGTGCCAGCAGCCCGGCGCGGGGGCGACAAGAGACCCAGTACTTC. Its protein is CASSPARGRQETQYF.

This rearrangement joins TRBV11-1 to TRBJ2-1; D ambiguous. Germline lookup yields CDR1 SGHAT and CDR2 FQDESV (reference sequence). V was shortened by 3 bases and J by 5 bases, with 14 bases between the two germline ends. This CDR3 is 15 amino acids long. CDR3 region: CASSFRYQANNEQFF. CDR3 in DNA: TGTGCCAGCAGCTTTCGGTATCAGGCCAACAATGAGCAGTTCTTC.

This clonotype has a count of ten or more. V and J are TRBV6-2 or TRBV6-3 and TRBJ2-5; 9 nucleotides align to TRBD1. The CDR3 sequence is 17 residues long. V lost 5 bases to trimming and J lost 1 base; unmatched junction nucleotides: 11. The germline gives CDR1 MNHEY, CDR2 SVGEGT. The CDR3 reads CASSLHRDRAPQETQYF. The CDR3 coding sequence is TGTGCCAGCAGTCTCCACCGGGACAGGGCACCCCAAGAGACCCAGTACTTC.

The CDR3 DNA sequence: TGTGCCAGCTGGGGGGGCCGACCCACCGGGGAGCTGTTTTTT. This encodes CASWGGRPTGELFF. The chain combines TRBV7-9 with TRBJ2-2, with TRBD2 as a possible D gene (7 bases). The CDR3 sequence is 14 residues long. Per the germline V gene, CDR1 is SEHNR and CDR2 is FQNEAQ (reference sequence). V was shortened by 8 bases and J by 4 bases, with 14 bases between the two germline ends.

The genes are TRBV2 and TRBJ2-1; TRBD2 matches 13 bases. This CDR3 has 15 residues. Germline CDR1 and CDR2: SNHLY and FYNNEI. V trimming: 7 bases; J trimming: 8 bases; junction bases outside the gene matches: 8. The CDR3 DNA reads as TGTGCCAGCATAAGGACTAGCGGGGGAGGGGATGAGCAGTTCTTC. Translating gives CASIRTSGGGDEQFF.

There are a few counts of this clonotype. The CDR3: CASSRTSGRAGPGELFF. In DNA, the CDR3 is TGTGCCAGCAGCCGGACTAGCGGGAGGGCCGGACCCGGGGAGCTGTTTTTT. This chain links TRBV5-8 with TRBJ2-2, with TRBD2 identical over 15 bases. Unmatched junction bases numbered 7, after V lost 4 bases and J lost 6 bases. Per the germline V gene, CDR1 is SGHTS and CDR2 is YDEGEE. The length of the CDR3 is 17 residues.

V is TRBV7-3 and J is TRBJ2-2; 8 bases map to TRBD2. Germline assignment: CDR1 SGHTA and CDR2 FQGTGA. This CDR3 spans 15 amino acids. The junction had 5 bases not matched to a gene; V was cut back by 3 bases and J by 5 bases. CDR3: CASSFDGRETGELFF. The CDR3 DNA reads as TGTGCCAGCAGCTTTGACGGGAGGGAAACCGGGGAGCTGTTTTTT.

This clonotype was recorded many times. The chain uses TRBV12-3 or TRBV12-4 and TRBJ1-1; D gene uncertain. This CDR3 has 11 amino acids. Trimming left V 10 bases short and J 7 bases short, with 13 bases between. The CDR3 region has the DNA TGTGCCATATCTTTTCCGATTGAAGCTTTCTTT. It codes for CAISFPIEAFF.

This clonotype was detected ten times or more. The chain joins TRBV20-1 to TRBJ2-5; D unclear. Trimming took off 6 bases at V and 5 bases at J, with 7 bases between the two ends. Germline CDR1 and CDR2: DFQATT and SNEGSKA (reference sequence). The CDR3 runs 10 residues. As DNA, the CDR3 is TGCAGTGCCAGTACGGAGACCCAGTACTTC. It specifies CSASTETQYF.

Comment on this clonotype: A read error may be the cause here, since a much bigger clone is one base away. The chain employs TRBV30 and TRBJ2-7; 10 bases align to TRBD2. This CDR3 is built from 14 residues. The junction had 7 bases not matched to a gene; V was cut back by 3 bases and J by 5 bases. The V gene's germline CDR1 is GTSNPN and CDR2 SVGIG (reference sequence). The CDR3 region is CAWRRLAGSHEQYF. CDR3 nucleotide sequence: TGTGCCTGGAGAAGACTAGCGGGTTCCCACGAGCAGTACTTC.

The rearrangement uses TRBV7-9 and TRBJ1-2; D is perhaps TRBD1 (6 bases). Per germline, CDR1 SEHNR and CDR2 FQNEAQ (reference sequence). The V end lost 11 bases, the J end lost 1 base, and 17 bases lay between the germline ends. The CDR3 is made up of 14 amino acids. CDR3 DNA: TGTGCCGCGACTAGGACAGACTTTAACTATGGCTACACCTTC. Its translation is CAATRTDFNYGYTF.

The table lists this clonotype with many counts. The rearrangement uses TRBV30 and TRBJ2-1; possibly TRBD1 or TRBD2 for D (5 bases each). Germline CDR1 and CDR2: GTSNPN and SVGIG (reference sequence). The V end lost 1 base, the J end lost 9 bases, and 13 bases lay between the germline ends. CDR3 size: 13 residues. CDR3 bases: TGTGCCTGGAGTGCGAGGGGCCTCAGTGAGCAGTTCTTC. It is translated as CAWSARGLSEQFF. Using reference TRBV30 and TRBJ2-1 for the parts outside the CDR3, the full variable domain is SQTIHQWPATLVQPVGSPLSLECTVEGTSNPNLYWYRQAAGRGLQLLFYSVGIGQISSEVPQNLSASRPQDRQFILSSKKLLLSDSGFYLCAWSARGLSEQFFGPGTRLTVL.

This clonotype was seen at least ten times. The J gene is TRBJ2-7, the V gene TRBV11-2, with 16 positions matching TRBD2. Per germline, CDR1 SGHAT and CDR2 FQNNGV. With 2 bases clipped from V and 3 bases from J, the junction kept 4 bases outside the gene matches. The CDR3 loop spans 17 amino acids. CDR3 region: CASSLTGTSGRVYEQYF. The CDR3 region has the DNA TGTGCCAGCAGCTTAACCGGGACTAGCGGGAGGGTCTACGAGCAGTACTTC.

Points on this clonotype: This may stem from a read error, because a much larger clone lies one nucleotide away. The chain has TRBV7-9 and TRBJ2-7, with D tentatively TRBD2 (6 bases). The CDR3 is 14 amino acids. With 3 bases removed from V and 5 bases from J, the gap between germline ends came to 14 bases. Per germline, CDR1 SEHNR and CDR2 FQNEAQ (reference sequence). The CDR3 DNA reads as TGTGCCAGCAGCTTTAAGGGGACTTCAGACGAGCAGTACTTC. Amino acid sequence: CASSFKGTSDEQYF.

The table lists this clonotype with many counts. This chain joins TRBV20-1 and TRBJ1-4; D call uncertain. CDR1 is DFQATT, CDR2 SNEGSKA, per germline (reference sequence). The CDR3 length is 13 residues. V dropped 5 bases and J dropped 4 bases, with 11 bases sitting between them. This CDR3 reads CSAVGPINEKLFF. Here the CDR3 DNA reads TGCAGTGCTGTAGGGCCGATTAATGAAAAACTGTTTTTT.

This clonotype was seen a few times. CDR3 protein: CAISGQGTGEAFF. The CDR3 bases are TGTGCCATCAGTGGACAGGGGACTGGTGAAGCTTTCTTT. J is TRBJ1-1 and V is TRBV10-3, with 8 positions matching TRBD1. This CDR3 region has 13 residues. The germline V gene has CDR1 ENHRY and CDR2 SYGVKD. The V gene end was trimmed by 4 bases and the J gene end by 7 bases; junction bases not matched to a gene: 5.

This clonotype appeared many times. The CDR3: CASSSRLAAIPNEQFF. The CDR3 DNA follows: TGTGCCAGCAGTTCTCGACTAGCGGCTATACCCAATGAGCAGTTCTTC. This chain joins TRBV12-3 or TRBV12-4 and TRBJ2-1; 9 nucleotides agree with TRBD2. The length of the CDR3 is 16 residues. J was trimmed by 6 bases and V by 4 bases; bases with no gene match: 10.

There are a few counts of this clonotype. This sequence joins TRBV10-3 and TRBJ2-7, with D maybe TRBD2 (5 bases). Per germline, CDR1 ENHRY and CDR2 SYGVKD. Trimming pared 11 bases from V and 2 bases from J, leaving 16 bases between. The CDR3 sequence is 13 residues long. In DNA form, the CDR3 reads TGTGCCTCCGGTCCGGGAAGCCCCTACGAGCAGTACTTC. Its protein product is CASGPGSPYEQYF.

This clonotype was detected ten times or more. The chain is built from TRBV5-1 and TRBJ2-5, with 7 bases fitting TRBD2. This CDR3 has 16 amino acids. Germline trimming cut 0 bases from V and 1 base from J; bases unmatched to any gene: 6. The V gene's germline CDR1 is SGHRS and CDR2 YFSETQ. The CDR3 region has the DNA TGCGCCAGCAGCTTGGGCCCTAGCGGAATCCAAGAGACCCAGTACTTC. Translating it yields CASSLGPSGIQETQYF.